Shown below are 23 T cell receptor beta chains from a single sample sequenced in a study of vaccination and CD4 T cells after COVID-19 (dated by TCRdb to between 2021 and 2023). The treatment or condition label corresponds to: approximately nine-day PBMC culture with coronavirus spike peptide pools or control peptides (ViraFEST assay). Receptor libraries were prepared by PCR. Reads for this sample came from an Illumina iSeq 100. TCR sequencing of DNA from cultured CD4+ T cells used the Oncomine TCR Beta short-read assay at the Johns Hopkins FTIC core. The public reads were run again by TCRdb, first through fastp at Q25 and then through MiXCR, and only productive beta chains were kept. Under each unique CDR3 protein, matching rows form one entry showing the most common genes and DNA. For this sample the table gives about 27,000 distinct CDR3 sequences, of which about 66% were detected only once. The ten biggest clones cover roughly a sixth of the sample.

Their target antigens are unknown. Sequencing was performed on CD4+ T cells from blood, cultured in vitro, taken after SARS-CoV-2 vaccination. These receptors all stem from a human donor who received a COVID-19 vaccine.

The chain carries TRBV19 and TRBJ1-1; 10 nucleotides line up with TRBD1. The CDR3 has 17 residues. Germline loops: CDR1 LNHDA, CDR2 SQIVND (reference sequence). Trimming cost V 4 bases and J 0 bases; bases outside gene matches: 8. Here the CDR3 reads CASSNRDRGVVNTEAFF. The DNA for the CDR3 is TGTGCCAGTAGTAACCGGGACAGGGGAGTGGTGAACACTGAAGCTTTCTTT. Variable domain in full (rest from reference TRBV19 and TRBJ1-1): DGGITQSPKYLFRKEGQNVTLSCEQNLNHDAMYWYRQDPGQGLRLIYYSQIVNDFQKGDIAEGYSVSREKKESFPLTVTSAQKNPTAFYLCASSNRDRGVVNTEAFFGQGTRLTVV.

The chain links TRBV12-5 to TRBJ1-2; 7 bases are shared with TRBD1. V gave up 8 bases and J gave up 8 bases; unmatched junction bases: 8. Germline V gene data show CDR1 as LGHNT and CDR2 as FRNRAP. The CDR3 contains 12 residues. The CDR3 bases are TGTGCTAGTTCACGGGACAGTTCGGGCTACACCTTC. Amino acids: CASSRDSSGYTF.

The chain employs TRBV15 and TRBJ2-5, with TRBD2 identical over 8 bases. Germline trimming cut 0 bases from V and 5 bases from J; bases unmatched to any gene: 14. CDR3 length: 18 residues. Germline CDR1 LNHNV, CDR2 YYDKDF (reference sequence). The CDR3 region has the DNA TGTGCCACCAGCAGAGATTTGGGGGATAGCGGGGCAGGGGAGACCCAGTACTTC. Its translation: CATSRDLGDSGAGETQYF.

The chain is built from TRBV7-9 and TRBJ2-3; D is ambiguous. This CDR3 region has 16 residues. Trimming removed 4 bases from V and 2 bases from J, with 16 bases in between. From germline, CDR1 is SEHNR and CDR2 FQNEAQ (reference sequence). The CDR3, as DNA: TGTGCCAGCAGCTCCTACGGTCTCGTCTACACAGATACGCAGTATTTT. As protein: CASSSYGLVYTDTQYF.

The chain carries TRBV5-6 and TRBJ1-2, with D possibly TRBD1 on 6 matching bases. The germline V gene encodes CDR1 SGHDT and CDR2 YYEEEE. This CDR3 has 15 amino acids. V shed 2 bases and J shed 2 bases, with 13 bases lying between them. Here the CDR3 DNA reads TGTGCCAGCAGCTTCGGACACAGGGAAAACTATGGCTACACCTTC. Translation: CASSFGHRENYGYTF.

The V gene is TRBV5-1, the J gene TRBJ2-3; TRBD1 might be the D (6 bases). Germline V lookup: CDR1 SGHRS, CDR2 YFSETQ. CDR3 length: 13 residues. V was pared by 5 bases and J by 3 bases, with 10 bases between. CDR3 sequence reads: CASRSDRTDTQYF. The CDR3, as DNA: TGCGCCAGCAGATCCGACAGGACAGATACGCAGTATTTT.

The V gene is TRBV20-1, the J gene TRBJ1-2, with 7 bases identical to TRBD1. CDR1 is DFQATT and CDR2 is SNEGSKA in the germline V gene (reference sequence). This CDR3 has 19 amino acids. The V segment lost 1 base and the J segment 1 base; nucleotides outside the gene matches: 18. CDR3 protein: CSARARYRGTAFFNYGYTF. CDR3 coding DNA: TGCAGTGCTAGAGCGCGATACCGTGGGACAGCCTTCTTTAACTATGGCTACACCTTC.

This CDR3 is CASWLEGGYLGELFF. The CDR3 DNA sequence: TGTGCCAGCTGGCTGGAGGGGGGGTACCTCGGGGAGCTGTTTTTT. This rearrangement joins TRBV12-3 or TRBV12-4 to TRBJ2-2, with a tentative D call TRBD2 (7 bases). The CDR3 is made up of 15 amino acids. Trimming left V 8 bases short and J 7 bases short, with 20 bases between.

The rearrangement links TRBV10-3 to TRBJ2-1; 12 bases are shared with TRBD2. The CDR3 extends over 16 amino acids. Trimming took 2 bases from V and 7 from J; bases not matched to a gene: 6. Germline V CDR1 and CDR2: ENHRY, SYGVKD. The CDR3 here is CAISEKLAGGENEQFF. CDR3 DNA: TGTGCCATCAGTGAGAAACTAGCGGGGGGAGAGAATGAGCAGTTCTTC.

CDR3 loop: CATSDLSADQETQYF. For the CDR3, the DNA is TGTGCCACCAGTGATTTGTCGGCAGACCAAGAGACCCAGTACTTC. The V gene is TRBV24-1, the J gene TRBJ2-5; D ambiguous. Germline V gene sequence: CDR1 KGHDR, CDR2 SFDVKD. V was cut by 0 bases and J by 0 bases, with 7 bases left in between. CDR3 size: 15 residues.

This clonotype was counted between two and nine times. The CDR3 is CASSQKGQDWQPQHF. The CDR3 DNA follows: TGTGCCAGCAGCCAAAAGGGACAGGACTGGCAGCCCCAGCATTTT. The V call is TRBV7-2, the J call TRBJ1-5; 8 bases fit TRBD1. Germline CDR1 reads SGHTA; CDR2 reads FQGNSA. V lost 5 bases, J lost 7 bases, and 10 bases stayed unmatched. This CDR3 spans 15 amino acids.

The chain uses TRBV7-9 and TRBJ2-7, with TRBD1 matching over 7 bases. CDR1 is SEHNR and CDR2 is FQNEAQ in the germline V gene (reference sequence). CDR3 length: 13 amino acids. J lost 5 bases, V lost 5 bases, and 6 bases had no gene match. CDR3 sequence: CASSLGGADEQYF. The CDR3 coding sequence is TGTGCCAGCAGCCTAGGGGGCGCAGACGAGCAGTACTTC.

This clonotype was counted once. The chain uses TRBV24-1 and TRBJ2-1, with 15 bases matching TRBD2. The trim removed 4 bases at V and 6 bases at J, leaving 3 bases unmatched. The CDR3 consists of 16 residues. CDR1 KGHDR and CDR2 SFDVKD come from the germline V gene. CDR3 bases: TGTGCCACCAGTGACAGGACTAGCGGGGGGGCCAATGAGCAGTTCTTC. It yields the protein CATSDRTSGGANEQFF.

The chain has TRBV5-1 and TRBJ2-7; D is possibly TRBD2 (6 bases). The ends were cut back, 5 bases at V and 4 bases at J, with 13 bases in the middle. The CDR3 is 13 residues long. Germline assignment: CDR1 SGHRS and CDR2 YFSETQ. CDR3 nucleotide sequence: TGCGCCAGCAGTCTCCGGGGAGGATACGAGCAGTACTTC. This translates into CASSLRGGYEQYF.

The gene calls are TRBV11-2 and TRBJ2-1, with 7 bases lining up with TRBD2. Germline loops: CDR1 SGHAT, CDR2 FQNNGV. Germline trimming cut 3 bases from V and 6 bases from J; bases unmatched to any gene: 8. This CDR3 contains 15 residues. As DNA, the CDR3 is TGTGCCAGCAGCTTTGTGGGGGGGATCTCCAATGAGCAGTTCTTC. It translates to CASSFVGGISNEQFF.

The rearrangement links TRBV12-3 or TRBV12-4 to TRBJ1-5; TRBD1 might be the D (6 bases). Trimming removed 1 base from V and 2 bases from J, with 12 bases in between. The CDR3 totals 16 residues. CDR3 in DNA: TGTGCCAGCAGTTTAGACCGGGCAGGGGGCAATCAGCCCCAGCATTTT. It specifies CASSLDRAGGNQPQHF.

The chain is built from TRBV7-8 and TRBJ2-7, with D possibly being TRBD1 (6 bases). The V end lost 0 bases, the J end lost 0 bases, and 18 bases lay between the germline ends. The CDR3 sequence is 18 residues long. The germline CDR1 and CDR2 sequences are SGHVS and FQNEAQ. As DNA, the CDR3 is TGTGCCAGCAGCTTAGCGGTCGATAGGCAGGGGAGCTCCTACGAGCAGTACTTC. It yields the protein CASSLAVDRQGSSYEQYF. Looking up the rest from reference TRBV7-8 and TRBJ2-7 gives the full variable domain: GAGVSQSPRYKVAKRGQDVALRCDPISGHVSLFWYQQALGQGPEFLTYFQNEAQLDKSGLPSDRFFAERPEGSVSTLKIQRTQQEDSAVYLCASSLAVDRQGSSYEQYFGPGTRLTVT.

The chain recombines TRBV30 with TRBJ1-2; weak D call: TRBD1 (5 bases). Germline-derived CDR1 and CDR2 are GTSNPN and SVGIG (reference sequence). Trimming took 3 bases from V and 6 from J, leaving 11 bases between them. CDR3 length equals 12 residues. The CDR3 reads CAWRGGGDGYTF. CDR3 in DNA: TGTGCCTGGAGAGGTGGGGGTGATGGCTACACCTTC.

The rearrangement uses TRBV6-1 and TRBJ2-5, with TRBD2 matching over 7 bases. Looked up from germline, CDR1 is MNHNS and CDR2 is SASEGT. J was trimmed by 5 bases and V by 6 bases; bases with no gene match: 9. The CDR3 runs to 14 residues. The CDR3 spells CASRRGGTDETQYF. In DNA form, the CDR3 reads TGTGCCAGCAGGAGGGGAGGGACCGACGAGACCCAGTACTTC.

The V and J genes are TRBV5-4 and TRBJ1-2; 7 positions agree with TRBD1. Trimming removed 4 bases from V and 4 bases from J; junction bases left unmatched: 10. Germline CDR1 and CDR2: SGHNT and YYREEE (reference sequence). The CDR3 has 15 residues. The CDR3 region has the DNA TGTGCCAGCAGCCAGGGACAGCTTGGGGTCTATGGCTACACCTTC. Amino acid sequence: CASSQGQLGVYGYTF.

A few counts support this clonotype. The chain carries TRBV18 and TRBJ1-5; TRBD1 aligns across 9 bases. V lost 8 bases to trimming and J lost 4 bases; unmatched junction nucleotides: 6. Germline-derived CDR1 and CDR2 are KGHSH and LQKENI. The CDR3 covers 14 residues. In DNA form, the CDR3 reads TGTGCCAGCAAAGGGGGGACAGGGAATCAGCCCCAGCATTTT. Its translation: CASKGGTGNQPQHF. The complete variable domain, with remaining parts taken from reference TRBV18 and TRBJ1-5, reads NAGVMQNPRHLVRRRGQEARLRCSPMKGHSHVYWYRQLPEEGLKFMVYLQKENIIDESGMPKERFSAEFPKEGPSILRIQQVVRGDSAAYFCASKGGTGNQPQHFGDGTRLSIL.

The chain combines TRBV7-8 with TRBJ1-6, with D possibly matching TRBD1 (6 bases). The CDR3 covers 14 residues. Germline V CDR1 and CDR2: SGHVS, FQNEAQ. V dropped 4 bases and J dropped 7 bases, with 11 bases sitting between them. CDR3 sequence reads: CASSSRGGNSPLHF. As DNA, the CDR3 is TGTGCCAGCAGCTCCCGCGGGGGCAATTCACCCCTCCACTTT.

The chain is built from TRBV10-3 and TRBJ1-1; D is uncertain. Germline values: CDR1 ENHRY, CDR2 SYGVKD. This CDR3 has 13 amino acids. The V and J ends lost 6 bases and 0 bases respectively, with 8 bases between them. The chain's CDR3 is CAIRNSMNTEAFF. The CDR3 bases are TGTGCCATCAGGAACTCCATGAACACTGAAGCTTTCTTT.